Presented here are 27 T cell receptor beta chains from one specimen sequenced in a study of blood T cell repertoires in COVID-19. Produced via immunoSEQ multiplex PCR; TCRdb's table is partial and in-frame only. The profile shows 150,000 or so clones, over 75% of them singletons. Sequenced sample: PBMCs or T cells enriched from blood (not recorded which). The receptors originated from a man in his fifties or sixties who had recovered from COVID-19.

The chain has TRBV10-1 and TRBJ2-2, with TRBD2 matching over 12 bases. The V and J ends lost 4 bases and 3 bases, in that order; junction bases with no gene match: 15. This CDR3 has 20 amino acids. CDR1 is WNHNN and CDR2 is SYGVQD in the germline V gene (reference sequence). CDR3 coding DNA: TGCGCCAGCAGTGGGGGCGGGGCCCTAGCGGGGGGGCCGGACACCGGGGAGCTGTTTTTT. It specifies CASSGGGALAGGPDTGELFF.

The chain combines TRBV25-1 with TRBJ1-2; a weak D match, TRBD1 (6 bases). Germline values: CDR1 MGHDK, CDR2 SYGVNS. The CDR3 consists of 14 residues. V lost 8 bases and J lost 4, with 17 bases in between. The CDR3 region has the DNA TGTGCCAGCGGATGGACAGCACCACCCTATGGCTACACCTTC. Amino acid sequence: CASGWTAPPYGYTF.

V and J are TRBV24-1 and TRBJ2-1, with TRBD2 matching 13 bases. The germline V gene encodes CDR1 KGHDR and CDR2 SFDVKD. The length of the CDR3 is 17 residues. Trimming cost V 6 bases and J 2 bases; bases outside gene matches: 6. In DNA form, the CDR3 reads TGTGCCACCAGTACCACTAGCGGGAGGGGCGCCTACAATGAGCAGTTCTTC. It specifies CATSTTSGRGAYNEQFF.

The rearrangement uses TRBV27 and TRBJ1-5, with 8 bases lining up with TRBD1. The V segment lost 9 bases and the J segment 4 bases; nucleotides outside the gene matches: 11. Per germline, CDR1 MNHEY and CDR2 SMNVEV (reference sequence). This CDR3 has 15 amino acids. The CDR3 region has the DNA TGTGCCAGTCGCAGGGGGCAGGGTGCTAATCAGCCCCAGCATTTT. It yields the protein CASRRGQGANQPQHF.

The CDR3 loop reads CASSLGGRYTEAFF. The CDR3 DNA reads as TGTGCCAGCAGCTTAGGAGGGAGGTACACTGAAGCTTTCTTT. This chain uses TRBV7-9 with TRBJ1-1; D ambiguous. Germline loops: CDR1 SEHNR, CDR2 FQNEAQ (reference sequence). Deletions cut 1 base from V and 3 bases from J, with 9 bases between. The CDR3 contains 14 residues.

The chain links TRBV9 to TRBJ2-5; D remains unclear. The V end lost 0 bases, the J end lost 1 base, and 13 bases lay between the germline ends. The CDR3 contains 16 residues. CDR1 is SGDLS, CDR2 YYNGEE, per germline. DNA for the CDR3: TGTGCCAGCAGCGTAGCCGCCTTGGCAGGCCAAGAGACCCAGTACTTC. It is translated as CASSVAALAGQETQYF.

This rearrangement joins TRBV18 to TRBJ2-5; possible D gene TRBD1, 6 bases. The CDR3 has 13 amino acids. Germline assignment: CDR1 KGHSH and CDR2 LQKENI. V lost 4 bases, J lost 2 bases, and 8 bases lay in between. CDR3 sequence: CASSQGQQETQYF. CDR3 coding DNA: TGTGCCAGCTCACAGGGACAACAAGAGACCCAGTACTTC.

The CDR3 nucleotides are TGTGCCAGCAGTATCGGGAGGGGGGGCGGAGAGACCCAGTACTTC. As protein: CASSIGRGGGETQYF. The V and J genes are TRBV9 and TRBJ2-5; 8 bases line up with TRBD2. Germline loops: CDR1 SGDLS, CDR2 YYNGEE. The J segment lost 4 bases and the V segment lost 5 bases, leaving 10 bases of the junction unmatched. The CDR3 runs to 15 residues. Variable domain in full (rest from reference TRBV9 and TRBJ2-5): DSGVTQTPKHLITATGQRVTLRCSPRSGDLSVYWYQQSLDQGLQFLIQYYNGEERAKGNILERFSAQQFPDLHSELNLSSLELGDSALYFCASSIGRGGGETQYFGPGTRLLVL.

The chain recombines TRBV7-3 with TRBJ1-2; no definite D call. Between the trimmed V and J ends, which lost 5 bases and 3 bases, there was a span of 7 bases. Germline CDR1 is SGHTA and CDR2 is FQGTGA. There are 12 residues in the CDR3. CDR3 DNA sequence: TGTGCCAGCAGCAAGGGAGACTATGGCTACACCTTC. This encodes CASSKGDYGYTF.

CDR3 amino acids: CASSRTSGRADTQYF. CDR3 bases: TGTGCCAGCAGCCGTACTAGCGGGAGGGCCGATACGCAGTATTTT. The chain has TRBV27 and TRBJ2-3; 13 bases fit TRBD2. V gave up 6 bases and J gave up 6 bases; unmatched junction bases: 6. Germline CDR1 and CDR2: MNHEY and SMNVEV (reference sequence). The CDR3 length is 15 residues.

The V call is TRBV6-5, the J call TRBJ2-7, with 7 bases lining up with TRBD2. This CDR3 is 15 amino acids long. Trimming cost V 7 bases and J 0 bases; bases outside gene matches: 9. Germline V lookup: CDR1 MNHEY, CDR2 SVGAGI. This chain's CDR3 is CASNVRGGSSYEQYF. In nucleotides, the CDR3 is TGTGCCAGCAATGTTAGGGGAGGGAGCTCCTACGAGCAGTACTTC.

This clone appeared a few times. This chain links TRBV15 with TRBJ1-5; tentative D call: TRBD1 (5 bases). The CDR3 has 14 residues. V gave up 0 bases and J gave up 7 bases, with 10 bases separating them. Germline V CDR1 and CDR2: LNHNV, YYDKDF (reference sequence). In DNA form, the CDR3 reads TGTGCCACCAGCAGAGATCTGGGGGGACAGCCCCAGCATTTT. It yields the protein CATSRDLGGQPQHF.

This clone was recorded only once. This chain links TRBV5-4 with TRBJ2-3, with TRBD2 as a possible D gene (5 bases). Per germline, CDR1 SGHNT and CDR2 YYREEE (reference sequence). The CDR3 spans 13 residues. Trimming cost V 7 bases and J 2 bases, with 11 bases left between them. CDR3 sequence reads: CASRGLITDTQYF. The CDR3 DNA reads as TGTGCCAGCCGAGGGCTCATCACAGATACGCAGTATTTT.

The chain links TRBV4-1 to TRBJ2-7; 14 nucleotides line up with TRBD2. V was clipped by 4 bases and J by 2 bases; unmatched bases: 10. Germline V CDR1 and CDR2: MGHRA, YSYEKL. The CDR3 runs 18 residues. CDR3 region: CASSRTGTSGSGPYEQYF. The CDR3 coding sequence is TGCGCCAGCAGCCGAACCGGGACTAGCGGGAGTGGGCCCTACGAGCAGTACTTC.

The CDR3 DNA follows: TGTGCCAGCACCCTCACCGGGACAGGGGTCAGTGGGAATCAGCCCCAGCATTTT. This encodes CASTLTGTGVSGNQPQHF. V usage is TRBV28 and J usage is TRBJ1-5; the match to TRBD1 covers 10 bases. Germline V CDR1 and CDR2: MDHEN, SYDVKM. The CDR3 totals 18 residues. V was pared by 7 bases and J by 4 bases, with 16 bases of the junction left unmatched.

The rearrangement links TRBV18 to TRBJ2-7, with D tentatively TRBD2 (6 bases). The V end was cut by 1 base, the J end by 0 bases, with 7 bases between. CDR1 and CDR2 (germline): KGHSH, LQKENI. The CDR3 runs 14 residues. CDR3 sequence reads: CASSPRRGSYEQYF. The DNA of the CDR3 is TGTGCCAGCTCACCACGGCGGGGCTCCTACGAGCAGTACTTC.

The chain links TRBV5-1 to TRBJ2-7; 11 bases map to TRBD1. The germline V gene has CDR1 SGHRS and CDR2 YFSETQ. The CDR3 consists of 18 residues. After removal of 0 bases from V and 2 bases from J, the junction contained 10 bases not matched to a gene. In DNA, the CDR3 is TGCGCCAGCAGCTTGGTAGGACAGGGGGCGCGGGTGACCTACGAGCAGTACTTC. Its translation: CASSLVGQGARVTYEQYF.

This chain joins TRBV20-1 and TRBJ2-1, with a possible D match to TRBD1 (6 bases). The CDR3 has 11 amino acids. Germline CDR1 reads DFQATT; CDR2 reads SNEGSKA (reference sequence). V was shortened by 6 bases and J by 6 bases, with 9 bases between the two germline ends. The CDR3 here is CSAEQGNEQFF. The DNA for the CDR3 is TGCAGTGCGGAACAGGGCAATGAGCAGTTCTTC.

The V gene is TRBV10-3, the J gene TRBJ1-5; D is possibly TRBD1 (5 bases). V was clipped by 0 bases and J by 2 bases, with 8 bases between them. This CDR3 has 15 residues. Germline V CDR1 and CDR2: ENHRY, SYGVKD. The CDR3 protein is CAISESGGGNQPQHF. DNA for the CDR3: TGTGCCATCAGTGAGTCGGGAGGGGGCAATCAGCCCCAGCATTTT.

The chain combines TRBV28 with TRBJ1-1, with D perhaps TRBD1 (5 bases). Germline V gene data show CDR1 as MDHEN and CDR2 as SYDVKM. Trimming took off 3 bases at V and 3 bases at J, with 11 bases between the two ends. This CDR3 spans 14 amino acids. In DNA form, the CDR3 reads TGTGCCAGCAGTTTGGGCGGGGGGTACACTGAAGCTTTCTTT. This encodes CASSLGGGYTEAFF.

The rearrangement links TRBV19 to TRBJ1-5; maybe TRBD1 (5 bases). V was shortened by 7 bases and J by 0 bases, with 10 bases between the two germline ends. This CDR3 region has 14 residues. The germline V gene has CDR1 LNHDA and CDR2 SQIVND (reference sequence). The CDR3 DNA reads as TGTGCCAGTATGACAGAGTATAGCAATCAGCCCCAGCATTTT. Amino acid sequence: CASMTEYSNQPQHF.

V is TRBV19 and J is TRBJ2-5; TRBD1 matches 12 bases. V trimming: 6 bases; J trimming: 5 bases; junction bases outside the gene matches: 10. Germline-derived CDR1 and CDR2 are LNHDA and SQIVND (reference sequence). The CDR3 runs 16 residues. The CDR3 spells CASSTRDRGRGETQYF. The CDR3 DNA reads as TGTGCCAGTAGCACCCGGGACAGGGGGCGCGGGGAGACCCAGTACTTC.

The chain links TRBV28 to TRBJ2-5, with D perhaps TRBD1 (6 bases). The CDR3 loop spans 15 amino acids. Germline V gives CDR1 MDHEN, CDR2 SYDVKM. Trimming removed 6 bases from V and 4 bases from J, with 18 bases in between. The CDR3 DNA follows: TGTGCCAGCAGCCACCCCGATCAGGGGAGAGAGACCCAGTACTTC. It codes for CASSHPDQGRETQYF.

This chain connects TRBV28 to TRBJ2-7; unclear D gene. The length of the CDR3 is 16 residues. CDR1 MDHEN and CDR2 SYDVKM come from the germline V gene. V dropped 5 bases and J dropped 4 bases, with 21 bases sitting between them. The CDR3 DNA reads TGTGCCAGCAGTCCTACCCCCTCCTCCACCCTGTACGAGCAGTACTTC. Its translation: CASSPTPSSTLYEQYF. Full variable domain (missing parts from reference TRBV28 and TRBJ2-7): DVKVTQSSRYLVKRTGEKVFLECVQDMDHENMFWYRQDPGLGLRLIYFSYDVKMKEKGDIPEGYSVSREKKERFSLILESASTNQTSMYLCASSPTPSSTLYEQYFGPGTRLTVT.

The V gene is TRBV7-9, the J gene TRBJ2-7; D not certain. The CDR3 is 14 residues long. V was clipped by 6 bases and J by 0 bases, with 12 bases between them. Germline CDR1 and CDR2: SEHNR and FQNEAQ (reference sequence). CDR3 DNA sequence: TGTGCCAGCAGGGCACCTTCTCGCTCCTACGAGCAGTACTTC. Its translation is CASRAPSRSYEQYF. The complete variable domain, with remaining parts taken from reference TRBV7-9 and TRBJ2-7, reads DTGVSQNPRHKITKRGQNVTFRCDPISEHNRLYWYRQTLGQGPEFLTYFQNEAQLEKSRLLSDRFSAERPKGSFSTLEIQRTEQGDSAMYLCASRAPSRSYEQYFGPGTRLTVT.

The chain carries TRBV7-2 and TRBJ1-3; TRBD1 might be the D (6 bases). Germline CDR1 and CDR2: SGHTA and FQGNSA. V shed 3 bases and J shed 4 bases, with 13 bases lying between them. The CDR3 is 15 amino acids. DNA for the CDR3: TGTGCCAGCAGCTTTTTGGACAGATCCGGAAACACCATATATTTT. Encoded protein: CASSFLDRSGNTIYF.

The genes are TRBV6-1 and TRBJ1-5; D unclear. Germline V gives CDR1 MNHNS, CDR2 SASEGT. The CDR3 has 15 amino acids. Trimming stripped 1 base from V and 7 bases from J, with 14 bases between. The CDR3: CASSEVLRGFQPQHF. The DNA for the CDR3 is TGTGCCAGCAGTGAAGTTCTACGGGGTTTCCAGCCCCAGCATTTT.